These 12 T cell receptor beta chains came from one sample sequenced in a study of blood T cell repertoires in COVID-19. Assay used: immunoSEQ multiplex PCR; TCRdb lists only in-frame clones, some missing. The data hold approximately 75,000 clones, with 75% to 95% observed a single time. The sequenced sample was peripheral blood. The receptors were gathered from a human donor in a cohort sampled during active COVID-19.

The chain combines TRBV6-4 with TRBJ1-1; 11 positions match TRBD1. The CDR3 contains 13 residues. Germline V gene data show CDR1 as MRHNA and CDR2 as SNTAGT. V shed 6 bases, J shed 5 bases, and the junction held 2 bases outside the gene matches. The CDR3 nucleotides are TGTGCCAGCAGGGGACAGGGGGAGACTGAAGCTTTCTTT. This codes for CASRGQGETEAFF.

As for this clone: The germline gene is not matched at one end of the junction; a read error may be the cause. J is TRBJ1-1 and V is TRBV4-1; the D gene is possibly TRBD1 (5 bases). The germline V gene has CDR1 MGHRA and CDR2 YSYEKL. CDR3 length: 18 residues. The CDR3 here is CANSPEGRGRPVNTEAFF. As DNA, the CDR3 is TGCGCCAACAGCCCCGAGGGACGAGGGAGGCCTGTGAACACTGAAGCTTTCTTT.

The rearrangement joins TRBV6-6 to TRBJ1-5; D ambiguous. Trimming took 5 bases from V and 0 from J, leaving 11 bases between them. Germline CDR1 reads MNHNY; CDR2 reads SVGAGI (reference sequence). The CDR3 consists of 15 residues. The CDR3 coding sequence is TGTGCCAGCAGTAAATCGGGAACTAGCAATCAGCCCCAGCATTTT. This gives the protein CASSKSGTSNQPQHF.

The chain is built from TRBV27 and TRBJ2-2; the D gene is possibly TRBD2 (6 bases). With 3 bases removed from V and 4 bases from J, the gap between germline ends came to 6 bases. The germline V gene has CDR1 MNHEY and CDR2 SMNVEV (reference sequence). This CDR3 has 13 residues. CDR3: CASSLEGTGELFF. The CDR3 DNA reads TGTGCCAGCAGTTTGGAGGGCACCGGGGAGCTGTTTTTT.

V is TRBV3-1 (or the pseudogene TRBV3-2) and J is TRBJ2-3; D might be TRBD1 (6 bases). CDR1 is LGHDT, CDR2 YNNKEL, per germline (reference sequence). V shed 4 bases and J shed 3 bases, with 14 bases lying between them. The CDR3 consists of 15 residues. CDR3: CASSPHLGTTDTQYF. DNA of the CDR3: TGTGCCAGCAGCCCCCACTTGGGGACAACAGATACGCAGTATTTT.

The rearrangement uses TRBV6-2 or TRBV6-3 and TRBJ1-2; D uncertain. The germline V and J ends were trimmed by 5 bases and 7 bases, with 14 bases remaining between them. The CDR3 is 13 residues long. Germline-derived CDR1 and CDR2 are MNHEY and SVGEGT. CDR3 amino acids: CASSPLLSGGYTF. In DNA form, the CDR3 reads TGTGCCAGCAGTCCCCTCCTGAGCGGTGGCTACACCTTC.

The V call is TRBV24-1, the J call TRBJ2-1; 10 bases line up with TRBD1. Germline V gene sequence: CDR1 KGHDR, CDR2 SFDVKD. The V segment lost 7 bases and the J segment 11 bases; nucleotides outside the gene matches: 10. The CDR3 has 14 residues. In nucleotides, the CDR3 is TGTGCCACCAGCCCCGGGACAGGGGAAAGGCAGCAGTTCTTC. Translation gives CATSPGTGERQQFF.

In this sample, this clone turned up a few times. The V gene is TRBV5-5, the J gene TRBJ2-5, with D possibly TRBD1 on 5 matching bases. In germline, CDR1 is SGHKS, CDR2 YYEKEE (reference sequence). Between the trimmed V and J ends, which lost 4 bases and 7 bases, there was a span of 23 bases. The CDR3 is 16 residues long. The CDR3 nucleotides are TGTGCCAGCAGCATCACAGGAAAATCCCTCCAGGGGACCCAGTACTTC. This translates into CASSITGKSLQGTQYF.

Details on this clone: Other DNA sequences within the sample encode an identical CDR3. The rearrangement uses TRBV18 and TRBJ2-1; TRBD1 is a possible D gene (5 bases). From germline, CDR1 is KGHSH and CDR2 LQKENI. The CDR3 runs 13 residues. V dropped 2 bases and J dropped 10 bases, with 12 bases sitting between them. CDR3 region: CASSPTDTGEQFF. The DNA for the CDR3 is TGTGCCAGCTCACCAACGGACACGGGCGAGCAGTTCTTC.

The chain links TRBV6-5 to TRBJ1-1; D unclear. Germline loops: CDR1 MNHEY, CDR2 SVGAGI. The CDR3 runs 11 residues. V was cut by 7 bases and J by 5 bases, with 8 bases left in between. The CDR3, as DNA: TGTGCCAGCACCGCAGGTACTGAAGCTTTCTTT. Protein product: CASTAGTEAFF.

The chain has TRBV25-1 and TRBJ1-2; 7 bases match TRBD1. The germline CDR1 and CDR2 sequences are MGHDK and SYGVNS. J lost 8 bases, V lost 3 bases, and 6 bases had no gene match. This CDR3 contains 13 residues. CDR3 residues: CASSDRTGDGYTF. Written as DNA, the CDR3 is TGTGCCAGCAGTGATAGAACAGGGGACGGCTACACCTTC.

The genes are TRBV9 and TRBJ2-1; D perhaps matches TRBD2 (5 bases). This CDR3 has 15 residues. V lost 1 base, J lost 10 bases, and 18 bases lay in between. In germline, CDR1 is SGDLS, CDR2 YYNGEE. CDR3 coding DNA: TGTGCCAGCAGCGTATCCAGCGGACTTACTCTGGAGCAGTTCTTC. It translates to CASSVSSGLTLEQFF.